The entry that follows covers one T cell receptor beta chain sequence. TCRdb reprocessed the 5' RACE reads with MiXCR, giving one entry per CDR3 protein. This sample carries 700,000 to 950,000 distinct CDR3 sequences, 10% to 15% of them seen once, and the ten largest clones take around 1.6%. The record originates from a study of identical twins. This sample was shared with a second study, whose subject was yellow fever vaccine responses in identical twins.

The clonotype comes from a woman aged 18 to 35 in good health. Sequencing used PBMCs.

The CDR3 DNA is TGTGCCAGCAGCTCAGGGGTTTTGTCCTACAATGAGCAGTTCTTC. It specifies CASSSGVLSYNEQFF. The V gene is TRBV7-2, the J gene TRBJ2-1; possibly TRBD1 for D (6 bases). Germline CDR1 and CDR2: SGHTA and FQGNSA. Trimming removed 4 bases at V and 1 base at J, with 11 bases between. The CDR3 runs to 15 residues.